This is a list of T cell receptor beta chains from one sample in a study of cytomegalovirus exposure and HLA in healthy donors. Some clones are missing from TCRdb's copy, which holds only in-frame ones; the method was immunoSEQ multiplex PCR. The sample contains 90,000 to 150,000 clones, approximately 88% of which appear only once. The sequenced sample consisted of PBMCs. The receptor set was obtained from a woman aged 18-29 years in good health and CMV-seropositive. Both conserved end residues are part of each CDR3. D genes are given only for firm matches. Clone sizes are given selectively: once, few, many, or a class where the clone is expanded.

NA	TRBV7-9	TRBJ2-3	TRBD2	TGTGCCAGCAGCTTAGGAAAAGTCGCTAGCGGTAGCACAGATACGCAGTATTTT	CASSLGKVASGSTDTQYF
NA	TRBV19	TRBJ2-3	NA	TGTGCCAGTAGCGCTTCTACAGGCGATACGCAGTATTTT	CASSASTGDTQYF
NA	TRBV19	TRBJ1-5	NA	TGTGCCAGTAGTATAGATCGGACAAACAATCAGCCCCAGCATTTT	CASSIDRTNNQPQHF
NA	TRBV4-1	TRBJ2-3	TRBD1	TGCGCCAGCAGCCTACATCGGACAGGGGACCTGGGAGATACGCAGTATTTT	CASSLHRTGDLGDTQYF
NA	TRBV7-8	TRBJ2-1	TRBD2	TGTGCCAGCAGCTCGGCGGGACTAGTCTCTGAGCAGTTCTTC	CASSSAGLVSEQFF
NA	TRBV5-1	TRBJ2-1	TRBD2	TGCGCCAGCAGCCCTCGACTAGCGGGCTCCTACAATGAGCAGTTCTTC	CASSPRLAGSYNEQFF
NA	TRBV6-1	TRBJ1-5	NA	TGTGCCAGCAGTGGAGGGACACATCAGCCCCAGCATTTT	CASSGGTHQPQHF
NA	TRBV27	TRBJ1-1	NA	TGTGCCAGCAGTCCACGGGGGGGGAGCACTGAAGCTTTCTTT	CASSPRGGSTEAFF
NA	TRBV28	TRBJ1-5	NA	TGTGCCAGCAGTTTAGGAGGCGAGACCCAGCATTTT	CASSLGGETQHF
once	TRBV7-3	TRBJ1-1	NA	TGTGCCAGCAGCTTATCAGGGATTACTGAAGCTTTCTTT	CASSLSGITEAFF
NA	TRBV2	TRBJ1-6	TRBD1	TGTGCCAGCAGGGGACAGGGGGGAGGTAATTCACCCCTCCACTTT	CASRGQGGGNSPLHF
NA	TRBV1	TRBJ2-2	NA	TGCACCAGCGATAGAACCGGGGAGCTGTTTTTT	CTSDRTGELFF
NA	TRBV7-3	TRBJ2-2	NA	TGTGCCAGCAGCTCCTTAGGGGGAACCGGGGAGCTGTTTTTT	CASSSLGGTGELFF
once	TRBV5-1	TRBJ1-1	NA	TGCGCCAGCAGCCAGACCGACTCTGAAGCTTTCTTT	CASSQTDSEAFF
few	TRBV29-1	TRBJ2-3	NA	TGCAGCGTTGAGGTAGTATCCACAGATACGCAGTATTTT	CSVEVVSTDTQYF
NA	TRBV20-1	TRBJ2-5	NA	TGCAGTGCTAGTACAACCCAGACCCAGTACTTC	CSASTTQTQYF
NA	TRBV9	TRBJ2-7	TRBD2	TGTGCCAGCAGCGTAGTAGCTAGCGGGGCCTACGAGCAGTACTTC	CASSVVASGAYEQYF
NA	TRBV7-2	TRBJ2-1	NA	TGTGCCAGCAGCGCCCCTCAGGCCTACAATGAGCAGTTCTTC	CASSAPQAYNEQFF
NA	TRBV19	TRBJ1-5	TRBD1	TGTGCCAGTAGTACTACAGGGGGGAATCAGCCCCAGCATTTT	CASSTTGGNQPQHF
NA	TRBV10-3	TRBJ1-1	NA	TGTGCCATCAGTGAGTCGGGCCTGGGGGGAAACACTGAAGCTTTCTTT	CAISESGLGGNTEAFF